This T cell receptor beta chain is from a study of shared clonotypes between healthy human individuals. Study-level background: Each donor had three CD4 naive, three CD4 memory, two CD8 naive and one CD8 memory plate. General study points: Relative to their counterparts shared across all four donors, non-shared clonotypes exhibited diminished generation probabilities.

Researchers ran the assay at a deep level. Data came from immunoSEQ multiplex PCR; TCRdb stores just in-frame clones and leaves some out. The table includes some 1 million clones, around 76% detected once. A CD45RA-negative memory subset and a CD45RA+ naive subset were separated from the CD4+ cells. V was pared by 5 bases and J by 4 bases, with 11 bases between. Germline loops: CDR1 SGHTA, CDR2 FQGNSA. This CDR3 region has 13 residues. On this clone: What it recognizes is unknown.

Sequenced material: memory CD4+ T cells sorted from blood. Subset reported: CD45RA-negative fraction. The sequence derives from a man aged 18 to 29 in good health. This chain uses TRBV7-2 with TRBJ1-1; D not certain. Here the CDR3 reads CASSRRVVTEAFF. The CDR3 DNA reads TGTGCCAGCAGCCGCCGGGTTGTCACTGAAGCTTTCTTT.